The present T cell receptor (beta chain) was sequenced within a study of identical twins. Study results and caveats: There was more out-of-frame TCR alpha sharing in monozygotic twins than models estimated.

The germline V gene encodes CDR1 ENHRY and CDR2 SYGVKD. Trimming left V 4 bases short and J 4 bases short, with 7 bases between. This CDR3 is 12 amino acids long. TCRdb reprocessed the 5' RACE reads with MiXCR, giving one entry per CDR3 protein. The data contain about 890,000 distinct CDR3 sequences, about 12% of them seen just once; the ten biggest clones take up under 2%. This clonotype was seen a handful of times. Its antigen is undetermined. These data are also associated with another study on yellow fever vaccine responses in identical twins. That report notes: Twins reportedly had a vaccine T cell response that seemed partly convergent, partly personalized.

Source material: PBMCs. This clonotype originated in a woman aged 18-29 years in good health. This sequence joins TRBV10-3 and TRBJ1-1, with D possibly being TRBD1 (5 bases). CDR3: CAISAGLTEAFF. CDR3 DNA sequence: TGTGCCATCAGTGCGGGGCTCACTGAAGCTTTCTTT.